These T cell receptor beta chains were read from a single sample in a study of naive and memory T cell subsets. TCRdb ran MiXCR on the UMI-ligation and nested PCR reads and lists one entry per CDR3 protein. The sample records roughly 100,000 distinct CDR3 sequences, more than 12% being singletons. What was sequenced was naive CD8+ T cells from blood. The receptors shown here come from a human donor in good health. Each CDR3 is given with its conserved first and last residue. D genes are given only for firm matches. Clone sizes are given selectively: once, few, many, or a class where the clone is expanded.

D gene	V gene	clone size	J gene	CDR3 DNA	CDR3 protein
TRBD1	TRBV5-5	-	TRBJ2-7	TGTGCCAGCAGCGCCCTGAGGACAGGGGACGAGCAGTACTTC	CASSALRTGDEQYF
-	TRBV29-1	few	TRBJ1-1	TGCAGCGTTGAAGATGGCTTCGGACGGGCTGAGGCTTTCTTT	CSVEDGFGRAEAFF
-	TRBV9	many	TRBJ1-3	TGTGCCAGCAGCGTAGGAGGAAACACCATATATTTT	CASSVGGNTIYF
-	TRBV6-7	few	TRBJ2-7	TGTGCCAGCAGAAACGTCCCCTTC	CASRNVPF
-	TRBV5-8	many	TRBJ1-5	TGTGCCAGCAGCTTGGGAACTAGCAATCAGCCCCAGCATTTT	CASSLGTSNQPQHF
-	TRBV5-4	many	TRBJ2-3	TGTGCCAGCAGCTTGTGGACAAGCACAGATACGCAGTATTTT	CASSLWTSTDTQYF
TRBD2	TRBV14	-	TRBJ2-2	TGTGCCAGCAGCCGGGACTATTTCGCCGGGGAGCTGTTTTTT	CASSRDYFAGELFF
-	TRBV29-1	-	TRBJ1-2	TGCAGCGTTGAAGACGCGGGGGGGAAGAAGGGTGGCTACACCTTC	CSVEDAGGKKGGYTF
-	TRBV3-1	many	TRBJ1-4	TGTGCCAGCAGCCAAGTACTGGCAACTAATGAAAAACTGTTTTTT	CASSQVLATNEKLFF
-	TRBV19	few	TRBJ1-6	TGTGCCAGTAATACCGGGACGCAGGCAAACCCCCTCCACTTT	CASNTGTQANPLHF
-	TRBV4-3	-	TRBJ2-1	TGCGCCAGCAGCCAAGACGGGGACAATGAGCAGTTCTTC	CASSQDGDNEQFF
-	TRBV2	few	TRBJ1-1	TGTGCCAGCAGTGAAGAGGTGGGGAGCACTGAAGCTTTCTTT	CASSEEVGSTEAFF
-	TRBV7-2	few	TRBJ2-1	TGTGCCAGCAGCTCCGTGGAGGGGTTTTCCTACAATGAGCAGTTCTTC	CASSSVEGFSYNEQFF
-	TRBV19	-	TRBJ2-1	TGTGCCAGTAGTACCTCGACGGGTGCACATGAGCAGTTCTTC	CASSTSTGAHEQFF
TRBD2	TRBV2	-	TRBJ2-7	TGTGCCAGCAGGGAGGGGACTAGCGGGAGGTACGAGCAGTACTTC	CASREGTSGRYEQYF
-	TRBV29-1	many	TRBJ1-1	TGCAGCGTTGATTCTGCCGGTTTGAACACTGAAGCTTTCTTT	CSVDSAGLNTEAFF
-	TRBV20-1	-	TRBJ2-1	TGCAGTGCTAGAGGAGATCGGTACAATGAGCAGTTCTTC	CSARGDRYNEQFF
-	TRBV29-1	few	TRBJ1-2	TGCAGCGTCCGCCGGGTCGGGAGCTATGGCTACACCTTC	CSVRRVGSYGYTF
TRBD2	TRBV7-9	many	TRBJ2-1	TGTGCCAGCAGCCAGGGACTAGCGGAAGACAATGAGCAGTTCTTC	CASSQGLAEDNEQFF
TRBD1	TRBV4-3	many	TRBJ1-1	TGCGCCAGCAGCCCTCCCGGGACAGGGGGCTCGGGTGAAGCTTTCTTT	CASSPPGTGGSGEAFF
-	TRBV29-1	many	TRBJ2-3	TGCACTGGGACCTCGAACGAGGATACGCAGTATTTT	CTGTSNEDTQYF
-	TRBV7-9	-	TRBJ1-2	TGTGCCAGCAGCTTAGGATCGTCGGACAGCTATGGCTACACCTTC	CASSLGSSDSYGYTF
TRBD1	TRBV20-1	-	TRBJ1-6	TGCAGTTCGGCGCGGGACAGGGTGTCACCCCTCCACTTT	CSSARDRVSPLHF
TRBD1	TRBV28	few	TRBJ1-5	TGTGCCAGCAGTTGGGACAGGGGACAGCCCCAGCATTTT	CASSWDRGQPQHF
-	TRBV19	many	TRBJ2-1	TGTGCCAGTAGTGTACCCGGGACGCCTCTCGGAGAGCAGTTCTTC	CASSVPGTPLGEQFF
TRBD1	TRBV20-1	few	TRBJ2-3	TGCAGTGAAGAGGGACAGACACTTAGCACAGATACGCAGTATTTT	CSEEGQTLSTDTQYF
-	TRBV6-2/TRBV6-3	-	TRBJ1-1	TGTGCCAGCAGTTACTCTTGGGTGAACACTGAAGCTTTCTTT	CASSYSWVNTEAFF
TRBD2	TRBV2	-	TRBJ2-3	TGTGCCAGCAGTGATGGGCTAGCGGGGCTCGCAGATACGCAGTATTTT	CASSDGLAGLADTQYF
-	TRBV9	once	TRBJ1-5	TGTGCCAGCAGCCCCACAGGGAACAATCAGCCCCAGCATTTT	CASSPTGNNQPQHF
-	TRBV6-2/TRBV6-3	-	TRBJ2-2	TGTGCCAGCAGTCAATTGGGGGGAGCCATGAACACCGGGGAGCTGTTTTTT	CASSQLGGAMNTGELFF
-	TRBV7-9	few	TRBJ2-1	TGTGCCAGCAGCTTAGTTACGTCCCCAGAGCAGTTCTTC	CASSLVTSPEQFF
-	TRBV11-2	-	TRBJ2-1	TGTGCCAGCAAAGAAGGGGGTTTTGGCGATGAGCTGTTCTTC	CASKEGGFGDELFF
TRBD2	TRBV13	few	TRBJ2-3	TGTGCCAGCAGCTCCACTAGCGAACCGTCAGATATCACAGATACGCAGTATTTT	CASSSTSEPSDITDTQYF